The clone carrying this TCR beta chain was recorded many times. Its antigen is currently unknown. The data belong to a study of T cells after posttransplantation cyclophosphamide. Data came from immunoSEQ multiplex PCR; TCRdb stores just in-frame clones and leaves some out. Recorded here are approximately 41,000 clones, none singletons. Notes on the study in general: Later blood repertoires were often dominated by clones from the donor CD8+ memory compartment. Tissue-infiltrating T cells from skin or gut overlapped little with blood T cells.

The CDR3 runs 14 residues. Germline V CDR1 and CDR2: SGHRS, YFSETQ. J gave up 6 bases and V 6 bases, and 8 bases lay outside the gene matches. Sequencing was performed on PBMCs. The V gene is TRBV5-1, the J gene TRBJ2-1; 8 bases match TRBD1. This TCR derives from a man between 45 and 60 years old in good health, CMV-negative, and a related stem cell transplant donor. The CDR3: CASIPQGAINEQFF. As DNA, the CDR3 is TGCGCCAGCATTCCCCAGGGGGCGATCAATGAGCAGTTCTTC.